This TCR beta chain was documented in a study of cytomegalovirus exposure and HLA in healthy donors. Study as a whole: One earlier analysis, a look at about 179 million T cells, found about 100 million unique TCR beta sequences.

This CDR3 has 15 amino acids. The junction had 5 bases not matched to a gene; V was cut back by 1 base and J by 7 bases. Germline lookup yields CDR1 MNHNS and CDR2 SASEGT. 13 Jbeta primers and 60 Vbeta primers were used for the PCR. Clones were read by immunoSEQ multiplex PCR, and TCRdb kept only the in-frame ones, dropping some. Of around 75,000 clones in the sample, 75% to 85% were seen once. This clonotype was obtained from a man in his forties in good health and CMV-seronegative. Sequencing was performed on PBMCs. This chain joins TRBV6-1 and TRBJ1-5; the match to TRBD1 covers 9 bases. CDR3 loop: CASSEVDRGRQPQHF. CDR3 nucleotides: TGTGCCAGCAGTGAAGTGGACAGGGGTCGGCAGCCCCAGCATTTT.